The 18 T cell receptor beta chains below were found in one sample sequenced in a study of blood T cells in healthy people across ages. Next came a second PCR, run for roughly 6 to 11 cycles, which used a sample-barcoded 5' primer along with a J-beta primer mix. One entry per CDR3 protein results from TCRdb running MiXCR on the 5' RACE reads. The profile shows some 670,000 distinct CDR3 sequences, roughly half of them singletons. Material: blood. These receptors came from a woman aged 80 or over in good health.

A few counts support this clonotype. The CDR3: CATSIGGSYNEQYF. The CDR3, as DNA: TGTGCCACCAGCATAGGGGGCTCCTACAATGAGCAGTACTTC. V is TRBV15 and J is TRBJ2-1; 7 bases fit TRBD1. The J call could be wrong; TRBJ2-7 is a better fit for the DNA end. CDR3 length equals 14 residues. In germline, CDR1 is LNHNV, CDR2 YYDKDF (reference sequence).

The J gene is TRBJ1-4, the V gene TRBV7-2; no firm D call. V lost 1 base and J 8 bases, leaving 8 bases between the germline ends. CDR1 is SGHTA, CDR2 FQGNSA, per germline. This CDR3 is built from 13 residues. CDR3 residues: CASSLEPEEKLFF. The CDR3 bases are TGTGCCAGCAGCTTAGAACCTGAGGAAAAACTGTTTTTT. The full variable domain, completed using reference TRBV7-2 and TRBJ1-4, is GAGVSQSPSNKVTEKGKDVELRCDPISGHTALYWYRQSLGQGLEFLIYFQGNSAPDKSGLPSDRFSAERTGGSVSTLTIQRTQQEDSAVYLCASSLEPEEKLFFGSGTQLSVL.

V gene TRBV29-1 combines with J gene TRBJ2-2; D is perhaps TRBD1 (5 bases). CDR1 and CDR2 (germline): SQVTM, ANQGSEA. This CDR3 spans 11 amino acids. V was pared by 7 bases and J by 8 bases, with 11 bases between. As DNA, the CDR3 is TGCAGCGCGTCATCAGGGGGGGAGCTGTTTTTT. Translation: CSASSGGELFF.

In this sample, this clonotype turned up a few times. The genes are TRBV6-2 or TRBV6-3 and TRBJ1-5; the D is unclear. This CDR3 is built from 14 residues. Trimming left V 5 bases short and J 5 bases short, with 13 bases between. Germline V CDR1 and CDR2: MNHEY, SVGEGT. CDR3: CASSALGDHQPQHF. In DNA, the CDR3 is TGTGCCAGCAGTGCCCTGGGAGATCATCAGCCCCAGCATTTT.

Comment on this clonotype: A much larger clone lies one base from this, so it may be a read error. The chain employs TRBV15 and TRBJ2-5; 8 bases are a match to TRBD2. Germline CDR1 and CDR2: LNHNV and YYDKDF (reference sequence). CDR3 size: 20 residues. V shed 1 base, J shed 4 bases, and the junction held 20 bases outside the gene matches. The CDR3 DNA is TGTGCCACCAGCAGAGGGATCGTGCGACAAAGCGGGAGACGGTTAGAGACCCAGTACTTC. This codes for CATSRGIVRQSGRRLETQYF.

This chain joins TRBV24-1 and TRBJ2-1; the match to TRBD1 covers 10 bases. Germline V gene sequence: CDR1 KGHDR, CDR2 SFDVKD. J gave up 1 base and V 6 bases, and 5 bases lay outside the gene matches. The CDR3 runs 16 residues. CDR3 coding DNA: TGTGCCACCAGTCCCCCGGGACAGGGGTCCTACAATGAGCAGTTCTTC. It codes for CATSPPGQGSYNEQFF.

In this sample, this clonotype turned up many times. V is TRBV10-3 and J is TRBJ1-5, with D maybe TRBD1 (5 bases). The V end lost 10 bases, the J end lost 0 bases, and 16 bases lay between the germline ends. The germline gives CDR1 ENHRY, CDR2 SYGVKD. The CDR3 extends over 15 amino acids. The CDR3 DNA is TGTGCCAGCTCCCAGACAGCGCATAGCAATCAGCCCCAGCATTTT. Protein sequence: CASSQTAHSNQPQHF.

This clonotype was counted at least ten times. The V gene is TRBV29-1, the J gene TRBJ2-3; 9 nucleotides align to TRBD1. The V gene's germline CDR1 is SQVTM and CDR2 ANQGSEA. V was clipped by 7 bases and J by 6 bases; unmatched bases: 5. The CDR3 is made up of 12 amino acids. The CDR3 nucleotides are TGCAGCGCGGACAGGGGCCTGGATACGCAGTATTTT. Translation gives CSADRGLDTQYF.

V gene TRBV4-3 combines with J gene TRBJ2-1; D gene unclear. The CDR3 has 14 amino acids. CDR1 LGHNA and CDR2 YSLEER come from the germline V gene. V was trimmed by 0 bases and J by 3 bases, leaving 6 bases between them. CDR3 in amino acids: CASSQEANYNEQFF. CDR3 nucleotides: TGCGCCAGCAGCCAAGAGGCAAACTACAATGAGCAGTTCTTC.

There are a few counts of this clonotype. The chain links TRBV1 to TRBJ2-1; the listed D gene, TRBD1, was not tested against the DNA. TRBV1 represents a pseudogene. This CDR3 comprises 22 residues. CDR3 region: CTSSQDRTGVGEGGSSYNEQFF. DNA of the CDR3: TGCACCAGCAGCCAAGATCGGACCGGAGTGGGAGAGGGCGGAAGCTCCTACAATGAGCAGTTCTTC.

There are many counts of this clonotype. The genes are TRBV27 and TRBJ1-2; D is ambiguous. CDR1 is MNHEY and CDR2 is SMNVEV in the germline V gene (reference sequence). V lost 4 bases and J lost 6, with 15 bases in between. The CDR3 spans 14 residues. The CDR3 DNA follows: TGTGCCAGCAGTTCGACTGACTACCGGAATGGCTACACCTTC. Amino acids: CASSSTDYRNGYTF.

The chain carries TRBV5-6 and TRBJ2-1; possible D gene TRBD1, 6 bases. The J call could be wrong; TRBJ2-7 is a better fit for the DNA end. There are 14 residues in the CDR3. The germline gives CDR1 SGHDT, CDR2 YYEEEE. This chain's CDR3 is CASSFRTAYNEQYF. The CDR3 DNA is TGTGCCAGCAGCTTTAGGACAGCCTACAATGAGCAGTACTTC.

Many counts were recorded for this clonotype. The chain is built from TRBV27 and TRBJ2-3, with a possible D match to TRBD1 (5 bases). Trimming stripped 3 bases from V and 5 bases from J, with 15 bases between. Germline CDR1 is MNHEY and CDR2 is SMNVEV (reference sequence). This CDR3 has 15 amino acids. The DNA for the CDR3 is TGTGCCAGCAGTTTCGGTAGGGTGGACATAGATACGCAGTATTTT. This translates into CASSFGRVDIDTQYF.

This clonotype was counted at least ten times. This chain links TRBV5-1 with TRBJ2-5; 8 nucleotides match TRBD1. There are 13 residues in the CDR3. Germline CDR1 and CDR2: SGHRS and YFSETQ. V lost 5 bases to trimming and J lost 5 bases; unmatched junction nucleotides: 5. The CDR3 sequence is CASRRQGYETQYF. The CDR3 DNA reads TGCGCCAGCAGAAGACAGGGGTATGAGACCCAGTACTTC.

This clonotype was detected ten times or more. The chain has TRBV20-1 and TRBJ2-3; 8 bases map to TRBD2. The ends lost 0 bases at V and 2 bases at J; junction bases unmatched: 7. The CDR3 contains 16 residues. The germline V gene has CDR1 DFQATT and CDR2 SNEGSKA (reference sequence). The DNA of the CDR3 is TGCAGTGCTAGAGATCGGATAGCGGGACCCACAGATACGCAGTATTTT. Its protein is CSARDRIAGPTDTQYF.

This sequence joins TRBV7-9 and TRBJ1-5; D is ambiguous. Trimming removed 5 bases from V and 7 bases from J, with 9 bases in between. The V gene's germline CDR1 is SEHNR and CDR2 FQNEAQ (reference sequence). This CDR3 is 12 amino acids long. The CDR3 region is CASSRGTQPQHF. The CDR3 nucleotides read TGTGCCAGCAGCCGAGGAACCCAGCCCCAGCATTTT.

This sequence joins TRBV20-1 and TRBJ2-1; 10 positions match TRBD2. Germline V gene sequence: CDR1 DFQATT, CDR2 SNEGSKA (reference sequence). The CDR3 runs 13 residues. The V segment lost 6 bases and the J segment 4 bases; nucleotides outside the gene matches: 3. DNA for the CDR3: TGCAGTGCCCGACTAGCGGGTTACAATGAGCAGTTCTTC. Translated, it gives CSARLAGYNEQFF.

The genes are TRBV7-2 and TRBJ2-1, with 16 bases matching TRBD2. The CDR3 totals 15 residues. Germline CDR1 and CDR2: SGHTA and FQGNSA. J lost 9 bases, V lost 6 bases, and 5 bases had no gene match. This CDR3 reads CASRPGTSGRGEQFF. The CDR3 DNA reads TGTGCCAGCAGACCCGGGACTAGCGGGAGGGGTGAGCAGTTCTTC. The complete variable domain, with remaining parts taken from reference TRBV7-2 and TRBJ2-1, reads GAGVSQSPSNKVTEKGKDVELRCDPISGHTALYWYRQSLGQGLEFLIYFQGNSAPDKSGLPSDRFSAERTGGSVSTLTIQRTQQEDSAVYLCASRPGTSGRGEQFFGPGTRLTVL.